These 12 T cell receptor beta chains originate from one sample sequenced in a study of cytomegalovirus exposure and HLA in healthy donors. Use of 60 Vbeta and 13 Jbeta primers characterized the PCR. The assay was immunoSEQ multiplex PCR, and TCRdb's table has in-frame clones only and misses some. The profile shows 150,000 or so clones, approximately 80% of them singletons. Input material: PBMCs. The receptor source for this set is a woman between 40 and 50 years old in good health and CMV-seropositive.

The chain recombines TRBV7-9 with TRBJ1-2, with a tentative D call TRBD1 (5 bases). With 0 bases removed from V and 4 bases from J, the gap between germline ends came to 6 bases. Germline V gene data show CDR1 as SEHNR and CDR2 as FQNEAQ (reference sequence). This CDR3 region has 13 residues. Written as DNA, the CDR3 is TGTGCCAGCAGCTTAGCACAGGCCTATGGCTACACCTTC. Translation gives CASSLAQAYGYTF.

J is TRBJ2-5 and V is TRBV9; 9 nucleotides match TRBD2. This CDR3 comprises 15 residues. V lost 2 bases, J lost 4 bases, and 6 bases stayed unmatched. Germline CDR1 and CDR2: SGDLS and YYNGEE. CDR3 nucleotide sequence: TGTGCCAGCAGCGTCAGCGGGAGGAATGGAGAGACCCAGTACTTC. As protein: CASSVSGRNGETQYF.

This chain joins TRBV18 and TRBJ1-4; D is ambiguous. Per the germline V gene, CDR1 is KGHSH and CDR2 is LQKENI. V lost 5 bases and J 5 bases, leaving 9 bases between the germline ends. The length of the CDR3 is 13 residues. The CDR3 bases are TGTGCCAGCTCAGAAAGCCCAAATGAAAAACTGTTTTTT. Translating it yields CASSESPNEKLFF.

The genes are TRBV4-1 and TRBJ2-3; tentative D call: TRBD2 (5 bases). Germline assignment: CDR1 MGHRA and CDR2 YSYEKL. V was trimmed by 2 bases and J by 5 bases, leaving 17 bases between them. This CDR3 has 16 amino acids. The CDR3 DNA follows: TGCGCCAGCAGCCAACCTCCCCTAGCAGTCGGAGATACGCAGTATTTT. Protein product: CASSQPPLAVGDTQYF.

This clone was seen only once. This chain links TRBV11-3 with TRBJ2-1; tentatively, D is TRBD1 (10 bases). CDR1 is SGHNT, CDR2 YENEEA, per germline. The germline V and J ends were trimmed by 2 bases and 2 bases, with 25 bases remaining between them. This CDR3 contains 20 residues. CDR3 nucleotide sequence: TGTGCCAGCAGCTTATGGGGACAGGGGTATAGCGGGGGACCCTACAATGAGCAGTTCTTC. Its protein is CASSLWGQGYSGGPYNEQFF.

Written as DNA, the CDR3 is TGTGCCAGCAGTGCCGAAGAGACCCAGTACTTC. Its protein is CASSAEETQYF. The chain carries TRBV25-1 and TRBJ2-5; D not resolved. Trimming took off 4 bases at V and 3 bases at J, with 3 bases between the two ends. This CDR3 has 11 residues. Germline loops: CDR1 MGHDK, CDR2 SYGVNS.

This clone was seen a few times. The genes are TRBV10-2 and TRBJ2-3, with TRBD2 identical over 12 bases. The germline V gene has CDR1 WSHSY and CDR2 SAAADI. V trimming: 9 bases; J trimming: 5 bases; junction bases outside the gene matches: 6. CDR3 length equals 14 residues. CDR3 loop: CASYTSGRLDTQYF. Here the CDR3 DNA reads TGCGCCAGTTACACTAGCGGGAGGTTAGATACGCAGTATTTT.

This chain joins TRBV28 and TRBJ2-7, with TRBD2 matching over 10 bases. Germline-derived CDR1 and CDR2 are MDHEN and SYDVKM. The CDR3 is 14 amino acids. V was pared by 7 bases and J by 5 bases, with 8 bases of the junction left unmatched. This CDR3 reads CASKKREGLHEQYF. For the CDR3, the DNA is TGTGCCAGCAAGAAGCGGGAGGGCCTACACGAGCAGTACTTC.

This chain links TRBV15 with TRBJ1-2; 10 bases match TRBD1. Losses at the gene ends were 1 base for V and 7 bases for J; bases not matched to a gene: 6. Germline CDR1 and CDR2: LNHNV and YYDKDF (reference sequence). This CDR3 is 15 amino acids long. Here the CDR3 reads CATSRAGQGLRGYTF. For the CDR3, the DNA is TGTGCCACCAGCAGAGCGGGACAGGGGTTACGTGGCTACACCTTC.

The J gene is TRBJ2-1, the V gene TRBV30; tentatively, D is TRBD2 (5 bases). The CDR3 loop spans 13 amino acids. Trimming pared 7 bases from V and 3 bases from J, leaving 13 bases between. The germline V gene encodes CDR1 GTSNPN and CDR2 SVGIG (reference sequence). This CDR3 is CASLGVNYNEQFF. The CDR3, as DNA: TGTGCCTCCCTCGGGGTCAACTACAATGAGCAGTTCTTC.

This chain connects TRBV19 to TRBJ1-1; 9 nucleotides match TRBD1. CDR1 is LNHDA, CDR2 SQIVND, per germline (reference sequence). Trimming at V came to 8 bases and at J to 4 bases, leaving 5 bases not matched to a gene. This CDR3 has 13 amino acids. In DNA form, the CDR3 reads TGTGCCAGTCGGACAGGGGTGGGCACTGAAGCTTTCTTT. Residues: CASRTGVGTEAFF. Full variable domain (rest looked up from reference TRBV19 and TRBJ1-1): DGGITQSPKYLFRKEGQNVTLSCEQNLNHDAMYWYRQDPGQGLRLIYYSQIVNDFQKGDIAEGYSVSREKKESFPLTVTSAQKNPTAFYLCASRTGVGTEAFFGQGTRLTVV.

CDR3 residues: CASMGGTPYSNQPQHF. The DNA of the CDR3 is TGTGCCAGTATGGGGGGGACTCCGTATAGCAATCAGCCCCAGCATTTT. The gene calls are TRBV19 and TRBJ1-5, with TRBD1 as a possible D gene (5 bases). CDR1 LNHDA and CDR2 SQIVND come from the germline V gene (reference sequence). Trimming stripped 7 bases from V and 0 bases from J, with 16 bases between. The CDR3 totals 16 residues. The complete variable domain, with remaining parts taken from reference TRBV19 and TRBJ1-5, reads DGGITQSPKYLFRKEGQNVTLSCEQNLNHDAMYWYRQDPGQGLRLIYYSQIVNDFQKGDIAEGYSVSREKKESFPLTVTSAQKNPTAFYLCASMGGTPYSNQPQHFGDGTRLSIL.